Listed below are T cell receptor beta chains from one sample, sequenced in a study of blood T cell repertoires in COVID-19. The data were produced by immunoSEQ multiplex PCR, yet TCRdb's version contains in-frame clones alone and is incomplete. The data contain 50,000 to 70,000 clones, around 66% of them singletons. Specimen: PBMCs or T cells enriched from blood (not recorded which). Receptor source: a woman aged 55 to 70 who had been exposed to COVID-19. CDR3s include the opening cysteine and the closing phenylalanine or tryptophan. A D gene is named only where the DNA matches it firmly. The size of a clone is reported for some rows only, either as once, few or many, or as a class for expanded clones.

D,V,size,J,CDR3,DNA
.,TRBV5-5,.,TRBJ2-7,CASSLAGMSYEQYF,TGTGCCAGCAGCTTGGCGGGGATGTCCTACGAGCAGTACTTC
.,TRBV6-2/TRBV6-3,.,TRBJ1-5,CASRYGGALEPQHF,TGTGCCAGCAGATACGGCGGAGCTTTAGAGCCCCAGCATTTT
.,TRBV5-1,.,TRBJ1-4,CASSLADFIGPMREKLFF,TGCGCCAGCAGCTTGGCAGACTTTATTGGTCCAATGCGTGAAAAACTGTTTTTT
.,TRBV12-3/TRBV12-4,few,TRBJ1-1,CASSSGQREAFF,TGTGCCAGCAGTTCCGGACAGCGAGAAGCTTTCTTT
.,TRBV7-9,.,TRBJ1-1,CASSSRVRAFF,TGTGCCAGCAGCTCCAGGGTTAGGGCTTTCTTT
TRBD2,TRBV6-5,.,TRBJ2-1,CASRTSGSYEQFF,TGTGCCAGCAGAACTAGCGGGAGCTATGAGCAGTTCTTC
TRBD1,TRBV28,.,TRBJ1-6,CASSLFRGLDSPLHF,TGTGCCAGCAGTCTGTTCAGGGGGTTGGATTCACCCCTCCACTTT
TRBD2,TRBV29-1,.,TRBJ2-2,CSVEGGLAGVSTGELFF,TGCAGCGTTGAAGGGGGGCTAGCGGGAGTGTCCACCGGGGAGCTGTTTTTT
TRBD1,TRBV5-1,.,TRBJ2-7,CASSVPGGEQYF,TGCGCCAGCAGCGTGCCAGGGGGCGAGCAGTACTTC
.,TRBV27,once,TRBJ1-3,CASSPEWGRSGNTIYF,TGTGCCAGCAGTCCCGAATGGGGGCGCTCTGGAAACACCATATATTTT
TRBD1,TRBV4-3,.,TRBJ1-4,CASSQGQTGGFNEKLFF,TGCGCCAGCAGCCAGGGGCAGACAGGGGGCTTTAATGAAAAACTGTTTTTT
.,TRBV2,.,TRBJ1-1,CASSFQLNTEAFF,TGTGCCAGCAGTTTTCAGTTGAACACTGAAGCTTTCTTT
.,TRBV18,.,TRBJ1-4,CASSPAGGNREKLFF,TGTGCCAGCTCACCGGCCGGGGGGAATCGGGAAAAACTGTTTTTT
.,TRBV29-1,few,TRBJ2-1,CSVVRRGFYNEQFF,TGCAGCGTTGTCCGGCGGGGCTTTTACAATGAGCAGTTCTTC
TRBD1,TRBV5-1,.,TRBJ2-3,CASSPNIGGGTDTQYF,TGCGCCAGCAGCCCAAATATAGGGGGCGGGACAGATACGCAGTATTTT